A single sample gave rise to the 9 T cell receptor beta chains below, sequenced in a study of blood T cell repertoires in COVID-19. Produced via immunoSEQ multiplex PCR; TCRdb's table is partial and in-frame only. The sample holds about 180,000 clones; 80% to 90% are singletons and the top ten take over 7%. Sequencing was performed on peripheral blood. The source of these receptors is a man aged 50 or older with active or convalescent COVID-19.

This chain links TRBV24-1 with TRBJ2-7; 7 bases are a match to TRBD1. The CDR3 totals 15 residues. Germline V gives CDR1 KGHDR, CDR2 SFDVKD. After removal of 4 bases from V and 2 bases from J, the junction contained 7 bases not matched to a gene. The CDR3 region is CATSEDRTGTYEQYF. The CDR3 DNA reads TGTGCCACCAGTGAGGACCGGACAGGCACCTACGAGCAGTACTTC.

The V and J genes are TRBV30 and TRBJ2-1, with TRBD2 as a possible D gene (5 bases). The ends were cut back, 5 bases at V and 9 bases at J, with 14 bases in the middle. The germline V gene has CDR1 GTSNPN and CDR2 SVGIG (reference sequence). The CDR3 length is 12 residues. CDR3 residues: CAWGLAHGEQFF. Written as DNA, the CDR3 is TGTGCCTGGGGGCTAGCACACGGTGAGCAGTTCTTC.

CDR3: CASKFSHNEQFF. CDR3 coding DNA: TGTGCCAGCAAGTTTAGTCACAATGAGCAGTTCTTC. The V and J genes are TRBV12-3 or TRBV12-4 and TRBJ2-1; D call uncertain. The CDR3 loop spans 12 amino acids. Trimming pared 7 bases from V and 5 bases from J, leaving 9 bases between.

This clone was counted a single time. The J gene is TRBJ1-6, the V gene TRBV2; TRBD1 agrees at 7 bases. Trimming cost V 4 bases and J 10 bases; bases outside gene matches: 7. CDR3 length: 14 residues. Germline V gives CDR1 SNHLY, CDR2 FYNNEI. Here the CDR3 DNA reads TGTGCCAGCAGTGGACAGGGTGTAGGGTCACCCCTCCACTTT. Protein sequence: CASSGQGVGSPLHF.

The rearrangement links TRBV19 to TRBJ2-1; TRBD2 is a possible D gene (6 bases). V was trimmed by 5 bases and J by 2 bases, leaving 16 bases between them. CDR3 length: 16 amino acids. Germline CDR1 and CDR2: LNHDA and SQIVND (reference sequence). CDR3 sequence reads: CASSPLGGTPYNEQFF. CDR3 coding DNA: TGTGCCAGTAGTCCCCTGGGCGGGACCCCCTACAATGAGCAGTTCTTC.

V usage is TRBV6-1 and J usage is TRBJ2-7, with 8 bases matching TRBD2. The V and J ends lost 0 bases and 5 bases, in that order; junction bases with no gene match: 9. Germline V gives CDR1 MNHNS, CDR2 SASEGT. The CDR3 is made up of 16 amino acids. The CDR3 DNA reads TGTGCCAGCAGTGAAGCTTTGGGACTAGGCCCCCACGAGCAGTACTTC. It codes for CASSEALGLGPHEQYF.

The chain uses TRBV29-1 and TRBJ2-3; 11 bases map to TRBD1. The germline gives CDR1 SQVTM, CDR2 ANQGSEA. The CDR3 loop spans 14 amino acids. V lost 7 bases to trimming and J lost 8 bases; unmatched junction nucleotides: 11. CDR3 region: CSASGTGGQATQYF. The CDR3 DNA sequence: TGCAGCGCCAGCGGGACAGGGGGTCAAGCTACGCAGTATTTT.

The sample holds a few counts of this clone. The rearrangement links TRBV13 to TRBJ1-2; D unresolved. The CDR3 spans 17 residues. Looked up from germline, CDR1 is PRHDT and CDR2 is FYEKMQ (reference sequence). Trimming removed 1 base at V and 2 bases at J, with 17 bases between. The CDR3 protein is CASSLVSSPKRNYGYTF. Written as DNA, the CDR3 is TGTGCCAGCAGCTTAGTCAGTTCACCGAAGCGAAACTATGGCTACACCTTC.

This clone has only a few counts. The chain is built from TRBV7-2 and TRBJ2-5, with D possibly matching TRBD2 (6 bases). Germline loops: CDR1 SGHTA, CDR2 FQGNSA. This CDR3 is 13 amino acids long. Deletions cut 5 bases from V and 7 bases from J, with 14 bases between. CDR3 residues: CASSPGTLGTQYF. DNA of the CDR3: TGTGCCAGCAGCCCAGGGACTCTGGGGACCCAGTACTTC. Based on the CDR3 plus reference TRBV7-2 and TRBJ2-5, the full variable domain is GAGVSQSPSNKVTEKGKDVELRCDPISGHTALYWYRQSLGQGLEFLIYFQGNSAPDKSGLPSDRFSAERTGGSVSTLTIQRTQQEDSAVYLCASSPGTLGTQYFGPGTRLLVL.